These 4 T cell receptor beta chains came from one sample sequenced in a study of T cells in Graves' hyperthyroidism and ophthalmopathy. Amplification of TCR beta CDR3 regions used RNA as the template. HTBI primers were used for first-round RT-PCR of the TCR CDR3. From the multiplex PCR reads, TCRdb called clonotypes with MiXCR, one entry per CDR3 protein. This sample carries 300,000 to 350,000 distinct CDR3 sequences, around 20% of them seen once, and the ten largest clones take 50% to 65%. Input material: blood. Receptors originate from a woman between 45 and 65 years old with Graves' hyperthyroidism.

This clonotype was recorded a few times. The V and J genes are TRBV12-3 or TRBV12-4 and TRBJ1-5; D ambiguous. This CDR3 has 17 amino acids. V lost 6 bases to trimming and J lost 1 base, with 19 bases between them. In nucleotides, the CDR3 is TGTGCCAGCAGCAGGCGTCAGGTAGAAACAAGCAATCAGCCCCAGCATTTT. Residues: CASSRRQVETSNQPQHF.

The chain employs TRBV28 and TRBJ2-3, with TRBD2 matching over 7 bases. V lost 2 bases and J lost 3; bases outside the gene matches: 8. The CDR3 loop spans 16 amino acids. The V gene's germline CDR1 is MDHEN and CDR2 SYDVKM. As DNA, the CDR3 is TGTGCCAGCAGTTTAGTACCGGGCGGGAGTACAGATACGCAGTATTTT. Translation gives CASSLVPGGSTDTQYF.

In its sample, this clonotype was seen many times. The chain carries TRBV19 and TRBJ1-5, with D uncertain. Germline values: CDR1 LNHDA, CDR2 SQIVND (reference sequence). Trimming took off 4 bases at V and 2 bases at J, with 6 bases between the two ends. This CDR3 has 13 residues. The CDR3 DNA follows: TGTGCCAGTAGTAGTGTGGGCAATCAGCCCCAGCATTTT. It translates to CASSSVGNQPQHF.

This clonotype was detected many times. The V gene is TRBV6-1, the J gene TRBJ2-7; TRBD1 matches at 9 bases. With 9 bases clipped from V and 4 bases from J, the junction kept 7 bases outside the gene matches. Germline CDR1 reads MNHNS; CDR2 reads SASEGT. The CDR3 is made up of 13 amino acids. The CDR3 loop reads CASTGTGLYEQYF. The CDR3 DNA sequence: TGTGCCAGTACCGGGACAGGGTTGTACGAGCAGTACTTC.